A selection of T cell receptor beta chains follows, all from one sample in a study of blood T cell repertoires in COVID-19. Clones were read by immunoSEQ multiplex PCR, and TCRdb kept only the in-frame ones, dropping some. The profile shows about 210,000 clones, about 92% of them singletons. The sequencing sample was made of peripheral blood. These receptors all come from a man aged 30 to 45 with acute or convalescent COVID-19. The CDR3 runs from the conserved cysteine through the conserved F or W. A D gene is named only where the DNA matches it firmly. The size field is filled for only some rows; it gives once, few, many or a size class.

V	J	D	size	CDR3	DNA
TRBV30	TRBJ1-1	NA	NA	CAWDRKNTEAFF	TGTGCCTGGGACAGGAAGAATACTGAAGCTTTCTTT
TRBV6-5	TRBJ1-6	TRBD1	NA	CASRTQTGGYSPLHF	TGTGCCAGCAGGACCCAGACAGGGGGCTATTCACCCCTCCACTTT
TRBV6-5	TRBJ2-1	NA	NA	CASSIQGVGYNEQFF	TGTGCCAGCAGTATACAGGGAGTAGGGTACAATGAGCAGTTCTTC
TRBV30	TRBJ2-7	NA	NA	CAWSVSSRAGEQYF	TGTGCCTGGAGTGTATCTAGCAGGGCGGGGGAGCAGTACTTC
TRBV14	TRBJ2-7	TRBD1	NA	CASSHYRGYEQYF	TGTGCCAGCAGCCATTACAGGGGGTACGAGCAGTACTTC
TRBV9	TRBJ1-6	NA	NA	CASTRDPQGQSSPLHF	TGTGCCAGCACTAGGGACCCACAGGGTCAGAGTTCACCCCTCCACTTT
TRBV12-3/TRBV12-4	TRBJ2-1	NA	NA	CADQRGADEQFF	TGTGCCGACCAACGGGGGGCGGATGAGCAGTTCTTC
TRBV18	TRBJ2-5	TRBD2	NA	CASSRVVGGSPETQYF	TGTGCCAGCTCACGGGTCGTGGGGGGGAGCCCCGAGACCCAGTACTTC
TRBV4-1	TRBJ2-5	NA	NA	CASSQGSRETQYF	TGCGCCAGCAGCCAAGGTTCCAGGGAGACCCAGTACTTC
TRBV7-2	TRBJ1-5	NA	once	CASSLERGNQPQHF	TGTGCCAGCAGCTTAGAACGGGGCAATCAGCCCCAGCATTTT
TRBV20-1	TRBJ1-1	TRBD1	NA	CSASRGLTEAFF	TGCAGTGCTAGTAGGGGGCTTACTGAAGCTTTCTTT
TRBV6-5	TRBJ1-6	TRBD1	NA	CASIRDRNNSPLHF	TGTGCCAGCATCCGGGACAGGAATAATTCACCCCTCCACTTT
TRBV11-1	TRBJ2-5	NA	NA	CASSLQVQETQYF	TGTGCCAGCAGCTTACAGGTACAAGAGACCCAGTACTTC
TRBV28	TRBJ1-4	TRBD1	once	CASSLHGTGDEKLFF	TGTGCCAGCAGTCTCCACGGGACAGGGGATGAAAAACTGTTTTTT
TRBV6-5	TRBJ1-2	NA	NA	CASRPMTGGDGYTF	TGTGCCAGCAGGCCAATGACAGGAGGTGATGGCTACACCTTC
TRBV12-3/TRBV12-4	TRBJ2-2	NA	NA	CASSFEGELFF	TGTGCCAGCAGTTTTGAGGGGGAGCTGTTTTTT
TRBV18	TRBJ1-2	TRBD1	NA	CASSPGQGLNYGYTF	TGTGCCAGCTCACCCGGACAGGGGTTAAACTATGGCTACACCTTC
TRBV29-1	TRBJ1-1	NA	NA	CSLNRVNTEAFF	TGCAGCTTAAACAGGGTGAACACTGAAGCTTTCTTT